What follows are 6 T cell receptor beta chains derived from one specimen sequenced in a study of T cell responses to AZD1222 COVID-19 vaccine. Sequenced by immunoSEQ multiplex PCR; TCRdb stores in-frame clones only, minus some. The data show some 100,000 clones, with approximately 86% seen just once and 9.5% to 15% held by the top ten. Sequences were derived from peripheral blood, sampled on day 0 of MenACWY control vaccination. The receptors here all came from an adult in good health.

The chain recombines TRBV5-4 with TRBJ2-7, with a tentative D call TRBD1 (6 bases). The CDR3 extends over 15 amino acids. The germline V gene has CDR1 SGHNT and CDR2 YYREEE (reference sequence). Trimming removed 4 bases from V and 2 bases from J, with 16 bases in between. CDR3 amino acids: CASSGDNVNPYEQYF. The CDR3 coding sequence is TGTGCCAGCAGCGGGGACAACGTAAACCCCTACGAGCAGTACTTC.

V gene TRBV11-2 combines with J gene TRBJ2-1, with 13 nucleotides matching TRBD2. CDR3 length: 15 residues. With V trimmed by 1 base and J by 8 bases, 2 bases remained unmatched. CDR1 is SGHAT and CDR2 is FQNNGV in the germline V gene. The CDR3 loop is CASSLGTSGRDEQFF. The CDR3 nucleotides read TGTGCCAGCAGCTTAGGGACTAGCGGGAGAGATGAGCAGTTCTTC.

The CDR3 sequence: CASSLEAGVNYGYTF. The CDR3 region has the DNA TGTGCCAGCAGCTTAGAGGCAGGGGTTAACTATGGCTACACCTTC. This sequence joins TRBV7-6 and TRBJ1-2; D might be TRBD1 (6 bases). CDR3 length: 15 amino acids. Germline-derived CDR1 and CDR2 are SGHVS and FNYEAQ. The V and J ends lost 1 base and 1 base respectively, with 10 bases between them.

The chain joins TRBV7-9 to TRBJ2-7, with D unclear. V shed 5 bases and J shed 0 bases, with 20 bases lying between them. The CDR3 covers 17 residues. CDR1 and CDR2 (germline): SEHNR, FQNEAQ (reference sequence). The CDR3 DNA reads as TGTGCCAGCAGCACTTCCCTGGGGAACGCCCTCTCCTACGAGCAGTACTTC. The encoded protein is CASSTSLGNALSYEQYF. The full variable domain, in which reference TRBV7-9 and TRBJ2-7 provide the parts outside the CDR3, is DTGVSQNPRHKITKRGQNVTFRCDPISEHNRLYWYRQTLGQGPEFLTYFQNEAQLEKSRLLSDRFSAERPKGSFSTLEIQRTEQGDSAMYLCASSTSLGNALSYEQYFGPGTRLTVT.

The V and J genes are TRBV7-3 and TRBJ2-1; 13 positions match TRBD2. Germline V gene sequence: CDR1 SGHTA, CDR2 FQGTGA. Trimming at V came to 5 bases and at J to 3 bases, leaving 4 bases not matched to a gene. The CDR3 sequence is 16 residues long. This CDR3 is CASSTGLAGYYNEQFF. The CDR3 DNA is TGTGCCAGCAGCACGGGACTAGCGGGATACTACAATGAGCAGTTCTTC.

The rearrangement joins TRBV29-1 to TRBJ1-1; D is perhaps TRBD1 (6 bases). V was cut by 7 bases and J by 0 bases, with 15 bases left in between. CDR3 length: 14 amino acids. Germline CDR1 is SQVTM and CDR2 is ANQGSEA. CDR3 region: CSGTGAQMNTEAFF. The CDR3 DNA reads TGCAGCGGAACGGGGGCCCAGATGAACACTGAAGCTTTCTTT.